The T cell receptor (beta chain) under discussion was sequenced for a study of brain metastases from non-small cell lung cancer. Notes on the study in general: Compared with primary tumors, brain metastases showed less T-cell infiltration. In approximately 60% of brain metastases, T-cell clones were expanded compared with matched primary tumors. TCR repertoires overlapped largely between brain metastases and matched primaries.

As regards this clone: Its antigen remains unidentified.

The repertoire was sequenced with immunoSEQ multiplex PCR; TCRdb's copy has only in-frame clones and lacks some. In the table there are about 2,600 clones, about 87% of which are singletons. V lost 2 bases, J lost 4 bases, and 11 bases lay in between. This CDR3 spans 14 amino acids. In germline, CDR1 is SGHTA, CDR2 FQGTGA. This sequence originates from a donor at least 40 years old with non-small cell lung cancer. The rearrangement joins TRBV7-3 to TRBJ2-5; a possible D gene is TRBD2 (5 bases). The sequenced sample consisted of primary lung tumor tissue. CDR3 sequence: CASSLGDRGETQYF. CDR3 DNA: TGTGCCAGCAGCTTAGGAGACCGGGGAGAGACCCAGTACTTC.